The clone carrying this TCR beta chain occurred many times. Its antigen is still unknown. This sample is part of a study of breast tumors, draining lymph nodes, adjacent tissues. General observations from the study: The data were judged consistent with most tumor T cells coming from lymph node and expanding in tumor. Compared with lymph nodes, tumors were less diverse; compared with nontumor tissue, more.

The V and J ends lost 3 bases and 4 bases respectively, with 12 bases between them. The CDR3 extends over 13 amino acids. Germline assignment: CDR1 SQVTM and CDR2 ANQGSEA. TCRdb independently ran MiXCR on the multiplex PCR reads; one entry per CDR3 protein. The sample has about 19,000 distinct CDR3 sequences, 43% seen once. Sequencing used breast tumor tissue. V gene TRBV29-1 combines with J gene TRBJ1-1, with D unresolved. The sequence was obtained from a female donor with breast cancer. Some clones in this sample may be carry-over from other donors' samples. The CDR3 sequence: CSVETNTLTEAFF. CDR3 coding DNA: TGCAGCGTTGAGACTAACACACTCACTGAAGCTTTCTTT.